The 26 T cell receptor beta chains listed next were all sequenced from one sample in a study of immune characterization of retroperitoneal liposarcoma. MiXCR, run by TCRdb on the PCR reads, gives a single entry per CDR3 protein. In the table there are thousands of distinct CDR3 sequences, about 46% of which are singletons. Sequenced: tumor tissue. The receptors were sampled from a male donor with retroperitoneal liposarcoma.

Written as DNA, the CDR3 is TGTGCCAGCTCCCGGGGAGGGGCGAACACTGAAGCTTTCTTT. Translating gives CASSRGGANTEAFF. The V gene is TRBV18, the J gene TRBJ1-1; TRBD1 might be the D (5 bases). Germline V CDR1 and CDR2: KGHSH, LQKENI. The CDR3 contains 14 residues. V lost 6 bases, J lost 1 base, and 12 bases lay in between.

The J gene is TRBJ1-5, the V gene TRBV12-3 or TRBV12-4; a possible D gene is TRBD1 (6 bases). V lost 5 bases and J lost 4, with 9 bases in between. The CDR3 totals 13 residues. CDR3 bases: TGTGCCAGCAGTCAAGGGGGGAATCAGCCCCAGCATTTT. It specifies CASSQGGNQPQHF.

This clonotype was detected only a few times. The V gene is TRBV7-2, the J gene TRBJ2-5; D ambiguous. TRBJ2-7 explains the end of the DNA better; the J call may be wrong. The CDR3 runs to 12 residues. Germline lookup yields CDR1 SGHTA and CDR2 FQGNSA. In nucleotides, the CDR3 is TGTGCCAGCAGCTTAGCGCCTGCCGAGCAGTACTTC. It specifies CASSLAPAEQYF.

By frequency in the sample, this clonotype is medium-sized. This chain joins TRBV6-1 and TRBJ2-3; 11 nucleotides agree with TRBD2. Germline lookup yields CDR1 MNHNS and CDR2 SASEGT. This CDR3 spans 15 amino acids. J was trimmed by 4 bases and V by 4 bases; bases with no gene match: 4. The CDR3 loop reads CASSALAGGADTQYF. CDR3 coding DNA: TGTGCCAGCAGTGCCCTAGCGGGAGGAGCAGATACGCAGTATTTT.

The chain is built from TRBV6-1 and TRBJ2-1; no reliable D call. Trimming left V 1 base short and J 8 bases short, with 12 bases between. CDR1 and CDR2 (germline): MNHNS, SASEGT. The CDR3 is made up of 14 amino acids. For the CDR3, the DNA is TGTGCCAGCAGTGAAGTGGAAAGGCTAGATGAGCAGTTCTTC. Translating it yields CASSEVERLDEQFF.

The chain employs TRBV7-3 and TRBJ1-6; D may be TRBD1 (5 bases). The germline CDR1 and CDR2 sequences are SGHTA and FQGTGA. Trimming removed 3 bases from V and 6 bases from J, with 9 bases in between. This CDR3 spans 14 amino acids. The CDR3 sequence is CASSLGGANSPLHF. CDR3 sequence (DNA): TGTGCCAGCAGCTTGGGAGGGGCTAATTCACCCCTCCACTTT.

This clonotype has just a few counts. This chain uses TRBV6-1 with TRBJ2-5; unclear D gene. Germline V gives CDR1 MNHNS, CDR2 SASEGT. The CDR3 extends over 12 amino acids. V was clipped by 0 bases and J by 4 bases, with 3 bases between them. In DNA, the CDR3 is TGTGCCAGCAGTGAAGCGCGAGAGACCCAGTACTTC. Protein product: CASSEARETQYF.

Only a few counts were recorded for this clonotype. The rearrangement uses TRBV6-6 and TRBJ2-1, with D perhaps matching TRBD2 (6 bases). Germline values: CDR1 MNHNY, CDR2 SVGAGI (reference sequence). The CDR3 runs 14 residues. The V end was cut by 2 bases, the J end by 10 bases, with 15 bases between. The CDR3 is CASSYDAGFGEQFF. The CDR3 DNA reads as TGTGCCAGCAGTTACGACGCGGGGTTCGGGGAGCAGTTCTTC.

The chain carries TRBV12-3 or TRBV12-4 and TRBJ2-1; 9 bases line up with TRBD1. Near its end, the DNA agrees better with TRBJ2-5, so the J call may be wrong. This CDR3 spans 15 amino acids. The CDR3 spells CASSSDRGTEETQYF. CDR3 bases: TGTGCCAGCAGTTCCGACAGGGGGACCGAAGAGACCCAGTACTTC.

This clonotype is labeled medium-sized. This chain connects TRBV7-2 to TRBJ2-1; D unclear. The CDR3 loop spans 13 amino acids. The V end lost 2 bases, the J end lost 3 bases, and 5 bases lay between the germline ends. From germline, CDR1 is SGHTA and CDR2 FQGNSA. The CDR3 DNA sequence: TGTGCCAGCAGCTTAATGGACTACAATGAGCAGTTCTTC. This encodes CASSLMDYNEQFF.

This clonotype was seen only a few times. This sequence joins TRBV7-2 and TRBJ2-3, with D unresolved. Germline CDR1 and CDR2: SGHTA and FQGNSA. CDR3 size: 17 residues. V was trimmed by 5 bases and J by 1 base, leaving 19 bases between them. CDR3 sequence: CASSRHGVATGTDTQYF. CDR3 nucleotide sequence: TGTGCCAGCAGCCGGCATGGGGTGGCCACTGGCACAGATACGCAGTATTTT.

The chain has TRBV6-2 or TRBV6-3 and TRBJ2-3; TRBD2 aligns across 7 bases. This CDR3 is built from 17 residues. Germline CDR1 reads MNHEY; CDR2 reads SVGEGT. Unmatched junction bases numbered 14, after V lost 5 bases and J lost 3 bases. As DNA, the CDR3 is TGTGCCAGCAGTGAAACCACAAGGCAGGGAGGGACAGATACGCAGTATTTT. This translates into CASSETTRQGGTDTQYF.

V is TRBV6-1 and J is TRBJ2-1; 7 nucleotides align to TRBD1. The ends lost 6 bases at V and 0 bases at J; junction bases unmatched: 5. The length of the CDR3 is 15 residues. Germline CDR1 MNHNS, CDR2 SASEGT. In DNA form, the CDR3 reads TGTGCCAGCAGAGCGGACAGGTTCTCCTACAATGAGCAGTTCTTC. Protein: CASRADRFSYNEQFF.

This clonotype is deemed medium-sized. The J gene is TRBJ2-1, the V gene TRBV6-1; 7 nucleotides align to TRBD2. TRBJ2-7 explains the end of the DNA better; the J call may be wrong. From germline, CDR1 is MNHNS and CDR2 SASEGT. This CDR3 is built from 16 residues. For the CDR3, the DNA is TGTGCCAGCAGTGCTATAGCGGGTGGGAGACGGGGCGAGCAGTACTTC. Encoded protein: CASSAIAGGRRGEQYF.

This clonotype has more than one count but fewer than ten. This rearrangement joins TRBV7-6 to TRBJ2-5, with TRBD2 matching over 9 bases. Germline CDR1 is SGHVS and CDR2 is FNYEAQ. V lost 1 base and J lost 4; bases outside the gene matches: 7. The CDR3 runs to 16 residues. Here the CDR3 reads CASSLVVSGSGETQYF. As DNA, the CDR3 is TGTGCCAGCAGCTTAGTGGTTAGCGGGAGTGGAGAGACCCAGTACTTC.

The sample holds many counts of this clonotype. This CDR3 is CATSRGTSGSGEQFF. In DNA, the CDR3 is TGTGCCACCAGCAGAGGGACTAGCGGGTCGGGTGAGCAGTTCTTC. This chain joins TRBV15 and TRBJ2-1; 11 bases map to TRBD2. V dropped 1 base and J dropped 9; count of bases not matched to a gene: 5. Looked up from germline, CDR1 is LNHNV and CDR2 is YYDKDF (reference sequence). This CDR3 is built from 15 residues.

This rearrangement joins TRBV6-5 to TRBJ1-1, with unresolved D. V lost 0 bases and J lost 8, with 10 bases in between. This CDR3 contains 13 residues. Germline CDR1 and CDR2: MNHEY and SVGAGI. This chain's CDR3 is CASSYSSRREAFF. Here the CDR3 DNA reads TGTGCCAGCAGTTACTCGAGTCGCAGGGAAGCTTTCTTT.

As regards this clonotype: The CDR3 does not end in the conserved phenylalanine or tryptophan, so this is likely a read error. The chain carries TRBV6-1 and TRBJ2-1; TRBD2 agrees at 10 bases. Germline V CDR1 and CDR2: MNHNS, SASEGT. V dropped 5 bases and J dropped 7; count of bases not matched to a gene: 5. The CDR3 sequence is 14 residues long. The CDR3 reads CASSIAGGSNEQFL. The DNA for the CDR3 is TGTGCCAGCAGTATAGCGGGAGGAAGTAATGAGCAGTTCCTC.

As regards this clonotype: The junction shows a germline mismatch at one end, possibly a read error. The chain joins TRBV12-3 or TRBV12-4 to TRBJ2-7, with TRBD1 matching over 9 bases. This CDR3 is built from 12 residues. CDR3 DNA sequence: TGTGCCAGCAGTGGACAGGGGATTGGGCCTGTGTTC. Translating it yields CASSGQGIGPVF.

This clonotype is medium-sized (0.01 to 0.1%). The chain uses TRBV12-3 or TRBV12-4 and TRBJ1-5, with no clear D. This CDR3 spans 14 amino acids. V lost 2 bases to trimming and J lost 5 bases, with 10 bases between them. The CDR3 here is CASSLKRGYQPQHF. CDR3 sequence (DNA): TGTGCCAGCAGTTTAAAACGGGGTTATCAGCCCCAGCATTTT.

Note on this clonotype: The conserved closing phenylalanine or tryptophan is absent in this CDR3, likely reflecting a read error. The chain has TRBV12-3 or TRBV12-4 and TRBJ2-5; 9 positions match TRBD2. CDR3 length: 15 residues. The junction had 15 bases not matched to a gene; V was cut back by 5 bases and J by 11 bases. CDR3 nucleotide sequence: TGTGCCAGCAGTCCGCGGGAGGGTATAAACAATGAGCAGTACCTC. Translating gives CASSPREGINNEQYL.

The chain couples TRBV6-2 or TRBV6-3 to TRBJ2-5, with 11 bases matching TRBD1. With the DNA end fitting TRBJ2-7 better, the J assignment may be wrong. The CDR3 extends over 16 amino acids. Per the germline V gene, CDR1 is MNHEY and CDR2 is SVGEGT. CDR3 in amino acids: CASSYLTGTGGYEQYF. The CDR3 DNA is TGTGCCAGCAGTTACCTTACCGGGACAGGGGGCTACGAGCAGTACTTC.

This clonotype qualifies as medium-sized. Here the CDR3 reads CASSYAGRGYVPGELFF. Here the CDR3 DNA reads TGTGCCAGCAGTTACGCGGGGAGGGGGTATGTCCCCGGGGAGCTGTTTTTT. The V and J genes are TRBV6-1 and TRBJ2-2, with D possibly matching TRBD2 (7 bases). V was trimmed by 5 bases and J by 6 bases, leaving 22 bases between them. CDR1 is MNHNS and CDR2 is SASEGT in the germline V gene. The CDR3 totals 17 residues.

V is TRBV27 and J is TRBJ2-1; D unclear. V lost 5 bases and J 0 bases, leaving 8 bases between the germline ends. Germline-derived CDR1 and CDR2 are MNHEY and SMNVEV (reference sequence). The CDR3 runs to 14 residues. The CDR3 DNA reads TGTGCCAGCAGTCACGATAGCTCCTACAATGAGCAGTTCTTC. Protein: CASSHDSSYNEQFF.

This chain connects TRBV6-1 to TRBJ2-1; D uncertain. Germline loops: CDR1 MNHNS, CDR2 SASEGT. V shed 6 bases and J shed 7 bases, with 16 bases lying between them. CDR3 length: 14 residues. The CDR3 reads CASSYGPRVNEQFF. The CDR3 DNA reads TGTGCCAGCAGCTACGGACCCCGGGTTAATGAGCAGTTCTTC.

This clonotype is medium-sized by share. CDR3 sequence (DNA): TGTGCCAGCAGTTACAGGGGACCAAGCCCGTACGAGCAGTTCTTC. This encodes CASSYRGPSPYEQFF. The rearrangement uses TRBV6-6 and TRBJ2-1, with D perhaps being TRBD1 or TRBD2 (5 bases each). Germline assignment: CDR1 MNHNY and CDR2 SVGAGI (reference sequence). V shed 2 bases and J shed 10 bases, with 18 bases lying between them. The CDR3 is 15 amino acids.